The 20 T cell receptor beta chains below all came from one sample that was sequenced in a study of blood T cell repertoires in COVID-19. Sequencing used immunoSEQ multiplex PCR; TCRdb keeps in-frame clones, though not all of them. Of some 250,000 clones listed, about four fifths are singletons. The sample consisted of peripheral blood. These TCRs come from a woman older than 75 with acute or convalescent COVID-19.

Only one count was recorded for this clone. The chain employs TRBV19 and TRBJ2-2; 12 nucleotides match TRBD1. Germline V gene data show CDR1 as LNHDA and CDR2 as SQIVND (reference sequence). J gave up 5 bases and V 6 bases, and 7 bases lay outside the gene matches. The CDR3 runs to 16 residues. CDR3 coding DNA: TGTGCCAGTAGATCACCGGGACAGGGGGCGACCGGGGAGCTGTTTTTT. Translation: CASRSPGQGATGELFF.

This clone was seen a handful of times. The chain recombines TRBV11-2 with TRBJ1-5; 8 positions agree with TRBD1. The V gene end was trimmed by 3 bases and the J gene end by 2 bases; junction bases not matched to a gene: 0. The germline V gene has CDR1 SGHAT and CDR2 FQNNGV. The CDR3 runs 14 residues. DNA for the CDR3: TGTGCCAGCAGCTTGGGACAGGGCAATCAGCCCCAGCATTTT. It translates to CASSLGQGNQPQHF.

The chain couples TRBV28 to TRBJ1-4; D gene ambiguous. Trimming took off 6 bases at V and 6 bases at J, with 8 bases between the two ends. This CDR3 has 12 residues. CDR1 and CDR2 from the germline V gene are MDHEN and SYDVKM. The CDR3 DNA reads TGTGCCAGCAGCCCCACTGATGAAAAACTGTTTTTT. This translates into CASSPTDEKLFF.

The chain is built from TRBV6-5 and TRBJ2-3; TRBD2 aligns across 12 bases. Germline CDR1 reads MNHEY; CDR2 reads SVGAGI. The V and J ends lost 6 bases and 1 base, in that order; junction bases with no gene match: 2. This CDR3 contains 15 residues. The CDR3 loop is CASRGLAGRTDTQYF. For the CDR3, the DNA is TGTGCCAGCAGGGGACTAGCGGGTCGCACAGATACGCAGTATTTT.

The chain couples TRBV6-5 to TRBJ1-1; TRBD1 might be the D (6 bases). Germline V CDR1 and CDR2: MNHEY, SVGAGI. V lost 6 bases and J 0 bases, leaving 11 bases between the germline ends. The CDR3 is 14 residues long. Here the CDR3 reads CASSAGTLNTEAFF. DNA for the CDR3: TGTGCCAGCAGCGCCGGGACACTGAACACTGAAGCTTTCTTT.

This sequence joins TRBV5-1 and TRBJ2-7; D is perhaps TRBD1 (6 bases). V gave up 2 bases and J gave up 2 bases, with 14 bases separating them. CDR1 and CDR2 (germline): SGHRS, YFSETQ. CDR3 length: 15 amino acids. Here the CDR3 DNA reads TGCGCCAGCAGCTTAGGTGACAGGATCGCCTACGAGCAGTACTTC. Encoded protein: CASSLGDRIAYEQYF.

This clone was seen once. V gene TRBV15 combines with J gene TRBJ1-5, with 9 bases that match TRBD1. The CDR3 totals 14 residues. Per the germline V gene, CDR1 is LNHNV and CDR2 is YYDKDF (reference sequence). With 3 bases clipped from V and 5 bases from J, the junction kept 2 bases outside the gene matches. The CDR3 region has the DNA TGTGCCACCAGCAGTGGGACAGGGCATCAGCCCCAGCATTTT. Protein sequence: CATSSGTGHQPQHF.

This clone has a handful of counts. The chain joins TRBV18 to TRBJ2-1, with 11 bases fitting TRBD2. This CDR3 is built from 16 residues. Germline V lookup: CDR1 KGHSH, CDR2 LQKENI. Trimming removed 1 base from V and 4 bases from J; junction bases left unmatched: 3. The CDR3 coding sequence is TGTGCCAGCTCACCACAACTAGCGGGGGCTTACAATGAGCAGTTCTTC. Residues: CASSPQLAGAYNEQFF.

The chain links TRBV18 to TRBJ1-2, with 11 nucleotides matching TRBD1. The J segment lost 2 bases and the V segment lost 5 bases, leaving 7 bases of the junction unmatched. The CDR3 contains 16 residues. Germline V lookup: CDR1 KGHSH, CDR2 LQKENI. The CDR3 nucleotides read TGTGCCAGCTCATCATCTCGGACAGGGGGCAACTATGGCTACACCTTC. Amino acids: CASSSSRTGGNYGYTF.

Note on this clone: The sample carries other DNA sequences with the same CDR3. As DNA, the CDR3 is TGTGCCAGCAGCCAAGACAGAGGCTATGGCTACACCTTC. Translating it yields CASSQDRGYGYTF. This chain uses TRBV3-1 (or the pseudogene TRBV3-2) with TRBJ1-2; D gene unclear. The CDR3 runs 13 residues. CDR1 is LGHDT and CDR2 is YNNKEL in the germline V gene (reference sequence). V shed 0 bases and J shed 4 bases, with 6 bases lying between them.

The chain joins TRBV5-8 to TRBJ2-1; TRBD1 matches at 10 bases. This CDR3 comprises 18 residues. The ends lost 4 bases at V and 3 bases at J; junction bases unmatched: 13. The germline gives CDR1 SGHTS, CDR2 YDEGEE. DNA for the CDR3: TGTGCCAGCAGCCGGGGGACAGGGGTTGCGGGGGTCTACAATGAGCAGTTCTTC. It specifies CASSRGTGVAGVYNEQFF.

This clone occurred a few times. J is TRBJ1-5 and V is TRBV27; 8 bases align to TRBD1. The CDR3 covers 15 residues. J lost 7 bases, V lost 6 bases, and 11 bases had no gene match. The germline gives CDR1 MNHEY, CDR2 SMNVEV (reference sequence). This CDR3 is CASSGSGQGWQPQHF. CDR3 nucleotides: TGTGCCAGCAGCGGATCAGGACAGGGTTGGCAGCCCCAGCATTTT.

With regard to this clone: The sample has other DNA sequences that encode this CDR3 too. This sequence joins TRBV3-1 (or the pseudogene TRBV3-2) and TRBJ1-3; TRBD1 aligns across 9 bases. There are 14 residues in the CDR3. Trimming at V came to 4 bases and at J to 4 bases, leaving 2 bases not matched to a gene. The germline V gene encodes CDR1 LGHDT and CDR2 YNNKEL (reference sequence). In DNA form, the CDR3 reads TGTGCCAGCAGCCCTGGGACAGGGGGAAACACCATATATTTT. The encoded protein is CASSPGTGGNTIYF.

This clone was seen only a few times. This chain uses TRBV7-2 with TRBJ1-3; 7 nucleotides align to TRBD1. Germline CDR1 and CDR2: SGHTA and FQGNSA. CDR3 length equals 17 residues. The ends lost 5 bases at V and 3 bases at J; junction bases unmatched: 13. The CDR3 sequence is CASSRYADRLLGNTIYF. CDR3 bases: TGTGCCAGCAGCCGTTATGCGGACAGGCTCCTTGGAAACACCATATATTTT.

This clone has only a few counts. The chain combines TRBV30 with TRBJ1-1; TRBD1 might be the D (5 bases). The CDR3 contains 13 residues. The V end was cut by 2 bases, the J end by 3 bases, with 10 bases between. Per germline, CDR1 GTSNPN and CDR2 SVGIG (reference sequence). The DNA for the CDR3 is TGTGCCTGGAGTACGGGGGAAGACACTGAAGCTTTCTTT. It is translated as CAWSTGEDTEAFF.

This clone was counted once. This rearrangement joins TRBV3-1 (or the pseudogene TRBV3-2) to TRBJ1-3; a weak D match, TRBD1 (6 bases). V lost 4 bases and J lost 2, with 12 bases in between. The CDR3 extends over 15 amino acids. Germline CDR1 is LGHDT and CDR2 is YNNKEL (reference sequence). The CDR3 DNA is TGTGCCAGCAGCCCCCGGGAGGGGGCTGGAAACACCATATATTTT. It specifies CASSPREGAGNTIYF.

The gene calls are TRBV19 and TRBJ2-5; maybe TRBD2 (7 bases). Germline loops: CDR1 LNHDA, CDR2 SQIVND (reference sequence). The CDR3 has 13 amino acids. Trimming took off 7 bases at V and 7 bases at J, with 16 bases between the two ends. CDR3 loop: CASTPSGGGTQYF. The CDR3 DNA sequence: TGTGCCAGTACCCCTAGCGGAGGGGGGACCCAGTACTTC.

The V call is TRBV2, the J call TRBJ2-7, with D perhaps TRBD2 (6 bases). Trimming cost V 3 bases and J 12 bases, with 9 bases left between them. CDR3 size: 10 residues. Germline CDR1 is SNHLY and CDR2 is FYNNEI. The CDR3 DNA is TGTGCCAGCAGTGAGGGGAGGTGGTACTTC. Amino acids: CASSEGRWYF.

The chain combines TRBV28 with TRBJ1-2; the match to TRBD1 covers 7 bases. With 6 bases clipped from V and 6 bases from J, the junction kept 7 bases outside the gene matches. The CDR3 covers 13 residues. Germline CDR1 and CDR2: MDHEN and SYDVKM. The CDR3, as DNA: TGTGCCAGCAGACCCGACAGGGAGGATGGCTACACCTTC. Amino acid sequence: CASRPDREDGYTF.

V is TRBV18 and J is TRBJ2-2, with D perhaps matching TRBD1 (6 bases). The CDR3 length is 14 residues. Trimming removed 5 bases from V and 4 bases from J, with 11 bases in between. Germline lookup yields CDR1 KGHSH and CDR2 LQKENI. CDR3 coding DNA: TGTGCCAGCTCATTCGGACAGACCACCGGGGAGCTGTTTTTT. Its translation: CASSFGQTTGELFF.